Listed below are T cell receptor beta chains from one sample, sequenced in a study of T-cell memory formation after mild COVID-19. TCRdb re-analysed the 5' RACE reads in MiXCR, keeping a single row per CDR3 protein. The table includes about 110,000 distinct CDR3 sequences, about an eighth detected once. Input material: PBMCs or a T cell subset sorted from them (not recorded which). The receptors here all came from an adult woman who had mild COVID-19 (a few samples of this study predate the infection). Cell type and time point are not known. The CDR3 runs from the conserved cysteine through the conserved F or W. The order of the fields is D gene, J gene, V gene, CDR3 protein. A D gene is named only where the DNA matches it firmly.

d_call: .
j_call: TRBJ2-7
v_call: TRBV30
cdr3_aa: CAWRRFPRDYEQYF

d_call: .
j_call: TRBJ2-2
v_call: TRBV10-3
cdr3_aa: CAIRNTGELFF

d_call: .
j_call: TRBJ2-1
v_call: TRBV5-1
cdr3_aa: CASLLVEEQFF

d_call: TRBD1
j_call: TRBJ1-2
v_call: TRBV5-1
cdr3_aa: CASSPAAGQGAWNYGYTF

d_call: .
j_call: TRBJ2-3
v_call: TRBV4-1
cdr3_aa: CASSQVFLTSTDTQYF

d_call: .
j_call: TRBJ2-1
v_call: TRBV6-5
cdr3_aa: CASSPPGSYNEQFF

d_call: .
j_call: TRBJ2-7
v_call: TRBV7-9
cdr3_aa: CASRDRSSYEQYF

d_call: .
j_call: TRBJ1-1
v_call: TRBV5-1
cdr3_aa: CASSFSGHTNTEAFF

d_call: TRBD2
j_call: TRBJ2-7
v_call: TRBV7-9
cdr3_aa: CASSSGTSGRGLPWEQYF

d_call: TRBD1
j_call: TRBJ2-5
v_call: TRBV7-9
cdr3_aa: CASSLPGQVQETQYF

d_call: .
j_call: TRBJ1-2
v_call: TRBV7-8
cdr3_aa: CASSLGQDGGYTF

d_call: TRBD2
j_call: TRBJ2-1
v_call: TRBV10-3
cdr3_aa: CAISELTSGNNEQFF

d_call: .
j_call: TRBJ2-7
v_call: TRBV20-1
cdr3_aa: CSARDPAGTYEQYF

d_call: .
j_call: TRBJ2-1
v_call: TRBV15
cdr3_aa: CAGGLSSNEQFF

d_call: TRBD1
j_call: TRBJ2-7
v_call: TRBV2
cdr3_aa: CASNPTGLPYEQYF

d_call: .
j_call: TRBJ2-7
v_call: TRBV2
cdr3_aa: CASSDRRGHYEQYF

d_call: TRBD1
j_call: TRBJ2-2
v_call: TRBV2
cdr3_aa: CASSPGQGMNTGELFF

d_call: TRBD2
j_call: TRBJ2-1
v_call: TRBV4-1
cdr3_aa: CDSSQALAVDEQFF

d_call: .
j_call: TRBJ2-1
v_call: TRBV5-4
cdr3_aa: CASSPDHYEQFF

d_call: .
j_call: TRBJ2-6
v_call: TRBV12-3/TRBV12-4
cdr3_aa: CASSLVYDSGANVLTF

d_call: .
j_call: TRBJ2-7
v_call: TRBV12-3/TRBV12-4
cdr3_aa: CASSTSREQYF

d_call: TRBD2
j_call: TRBJ2-1
v_call: TRBV20-1
cdr3_aa: CSAPLAGVSYNEQFF

d_call: .
j_call: TRBJ2-5
v_call: TRBV12-3/TRBV12-4
cdr3_aa: CASSLTDPRTQYF